This entry lists 4 T cell receptor beta chains sequenced from one sample in a study of shared clonotypes between healthy human individuals. Clones were read by immunoSEQ multiplex PCR, and TCRdb kept only the in-frame ones, dropping some. The data hold roughly 1,100,000 clones, with about 80% observed a single time. Sequenced input: memory CD4+ T cells sorted from blood. Subset given: CD45RA-negative fraction. The source of these receptors is a man between 18 and 29 years old in good health.

In this sample, this clone turned up a few times. This sequence joins TRBV10-3 and TRBJ2-2; D may be TRBD1 (5 bases). V shed 7 bases and J shed 0 bases, with 12 bases lying between them. Germline V gene lookup returns CDR1 ENHRY and CDR2 SYGVKD. The CDR3 extends over 15 amino acids. In DNA, the CDR3 is TGTGCCATCACCGACAGCTCCGCGAACACCGGGGAGCTGTTTTTT. Translating it yields CAITDSSANTGELFF.

The chain uses TRBV30 and TRBJ1-2, with 12 bases lining up with TRBD1. Looked up from germline, CDR1 is GTSNPN and CDR2 is SVGIG (reference sequence). V lost 1 base and J lost 8; bases outside the gene matches: 11. The CDR3 has 16 residues. CDR3 loop: CAWSGDRGRIVRGYTF. DNA for the CDR3: TGTGCCTGGAGTGGGGACAGGGGGCGGATTGTTCGGGGCTACACCTTC.

This chain joins TRBV7-2 and TRBJ2-7; D perhaps matches TRBD2 (6 bases). Germline V CDR1 and CDR2: SGHTA, FQGNSA. V was cut by 5 bases and J by 4 bases, with 18 bases left in between. This CDR3 is built from 15 residues. This CDR3 reads CASSVDWAGRYEQYF. Here the CDR3 DNA reads TGTGCCAGCAGCGTCGACTGGGCGGGACGGTACGAGCAGTACTTC. The full variable domain, rest sourced from reference TRBV7-2 and TRBJ2-7, is GAGVSQSPSNKVTEKGKDVELRCDPISGHTALYWYRQSLGQGLEFLIYFQGNSAPDKSGLPSDRFSAERTGGSVSTLTIQRTQQEDSAVYLCASSVDWAGRYEQYFGPGTRLTVT.

Only a few counts were recorded for this clone. CDR3 protein: CASSETPTLRHEQFF. CDR3 nucleotide sequence: TGTGCCAGCAGCGAGACCCCAACTCTCCGGCATGAGCAGTTCTTC. The chain has TRBV7-2 and TRBJ2-1; D not resolved. Germline CDR1 and CDR2: SGHTA and FQGNSA. The CDR3 runs to 15 residues. Trimming stripped 5 bases from V and 8 bases from J, with 19 bases between.